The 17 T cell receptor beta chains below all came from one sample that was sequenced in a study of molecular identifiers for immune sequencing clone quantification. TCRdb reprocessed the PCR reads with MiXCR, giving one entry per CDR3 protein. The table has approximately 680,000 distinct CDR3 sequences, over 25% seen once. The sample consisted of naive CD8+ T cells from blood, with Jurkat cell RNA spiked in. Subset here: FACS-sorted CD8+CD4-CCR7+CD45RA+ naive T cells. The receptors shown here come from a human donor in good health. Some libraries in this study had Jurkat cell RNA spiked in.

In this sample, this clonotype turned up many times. The CDR3 region has the DNA TGTGCCAGCAGCCACGAAGGGTTCAACGAGCAGTACTTC. It is translated as CASSHEGFNEQYF. The rearrangement joins TRBV14 to TRBJ2-7; D call uncertain. The CDR3 runs to 13 residues. Germline assignment: CDR1 SGHDN and CDR2 FVKESK. V was shortened by 3 bases and J by 5 bases, with 11 bases between the two germline ends.

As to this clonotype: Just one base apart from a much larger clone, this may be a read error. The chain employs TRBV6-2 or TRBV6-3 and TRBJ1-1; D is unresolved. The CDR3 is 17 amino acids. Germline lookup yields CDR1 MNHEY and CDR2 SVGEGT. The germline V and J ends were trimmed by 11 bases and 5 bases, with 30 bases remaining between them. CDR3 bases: TGTGCCCGCCACACGCCGCGAAGGACCGCCAGACGAACTGAAGCTTTCTTT. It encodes CARHTPRRTARRTEAFF.

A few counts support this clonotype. The CDR3 sequence: CASSTGLGDEQYF. For the CDR3, the DNA is TGTGCCAGCAGTACGGGACTAGGAGACGAGCAGTACTTC. V is TRBV6-6 and J is TRBJ2-7; 8 bases match TRBD2. The CDR3 length is 13 residues. The junction had 5 bases not matched to a gene; V was cut back by 5 bases and J by 5 bases. Germline CDR1 and CDR2: MNHNY and SVGAGI (reference sequence).

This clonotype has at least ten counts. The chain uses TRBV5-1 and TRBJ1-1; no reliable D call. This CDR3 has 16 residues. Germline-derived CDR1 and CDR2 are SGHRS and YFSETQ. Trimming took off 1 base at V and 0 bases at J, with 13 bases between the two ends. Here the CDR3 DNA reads TGCGCCAGCAGCTTGAGGATGGGGAGGATGAACACTGAAGCTTTCTTT. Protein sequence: CASSLRMGRMNTEAFF.

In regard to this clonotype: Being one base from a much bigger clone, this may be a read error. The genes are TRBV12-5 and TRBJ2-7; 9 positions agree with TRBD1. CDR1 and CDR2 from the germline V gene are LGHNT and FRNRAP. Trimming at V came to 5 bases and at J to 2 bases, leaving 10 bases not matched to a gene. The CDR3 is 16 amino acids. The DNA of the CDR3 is TGTGCTAGTGGTGACGGGGTGGGACAGGGTGCCTACGAGCAGTACTTC. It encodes CASGDGVGQGAYEQYF.

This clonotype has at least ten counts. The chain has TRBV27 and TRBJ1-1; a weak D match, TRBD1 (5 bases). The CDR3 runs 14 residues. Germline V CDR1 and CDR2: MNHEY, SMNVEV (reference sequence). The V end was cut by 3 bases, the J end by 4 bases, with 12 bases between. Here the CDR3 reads CASSLGPGGTEAFF. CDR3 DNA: TGTGCCAGCAGTTTGGGACCGGGTGGCACTGAAGCTTTCTTT.

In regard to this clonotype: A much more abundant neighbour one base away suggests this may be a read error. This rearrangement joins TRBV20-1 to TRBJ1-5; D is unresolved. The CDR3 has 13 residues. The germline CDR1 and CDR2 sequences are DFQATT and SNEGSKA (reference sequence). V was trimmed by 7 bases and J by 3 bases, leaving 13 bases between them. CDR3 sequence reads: CSVALGYNQPQHF. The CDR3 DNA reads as TGCAGTGTTGCCCTGGGGTACAATCAGCCCCAGCATTTT.

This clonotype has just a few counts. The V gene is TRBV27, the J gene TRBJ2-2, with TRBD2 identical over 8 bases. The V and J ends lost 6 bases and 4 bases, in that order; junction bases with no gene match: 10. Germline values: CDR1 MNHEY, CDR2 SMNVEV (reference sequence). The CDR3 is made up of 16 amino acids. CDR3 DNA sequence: TGTGCCAGCAGCTCCAGAGCGGGGGCCATCACCGGGGAGCTGTTTTTT. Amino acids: CASSSRAGAITGELFF.

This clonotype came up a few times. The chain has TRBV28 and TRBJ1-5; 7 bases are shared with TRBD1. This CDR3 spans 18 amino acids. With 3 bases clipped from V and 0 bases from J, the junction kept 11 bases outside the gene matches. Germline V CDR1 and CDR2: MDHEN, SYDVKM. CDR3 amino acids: CASSFMVTGAYSNQPQHF. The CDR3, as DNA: TGTGCCAGCAGTTTCATGGTTACAGGGGCTTATAGCAATCAGCCCCAGCATTTT.

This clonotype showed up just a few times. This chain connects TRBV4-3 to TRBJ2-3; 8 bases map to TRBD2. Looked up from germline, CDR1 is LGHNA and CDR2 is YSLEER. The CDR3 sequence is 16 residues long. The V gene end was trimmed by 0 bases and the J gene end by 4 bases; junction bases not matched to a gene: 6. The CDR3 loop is CASSQDRRGGPDTQYF. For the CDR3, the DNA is TGCGCCAGCAGCCAAGACCGACGGGGGGGCCCAGATACGCAGTATTTT.

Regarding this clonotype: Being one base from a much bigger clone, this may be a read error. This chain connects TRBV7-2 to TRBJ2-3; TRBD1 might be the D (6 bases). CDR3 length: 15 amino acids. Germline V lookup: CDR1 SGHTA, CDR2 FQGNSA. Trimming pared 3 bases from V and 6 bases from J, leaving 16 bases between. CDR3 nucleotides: TGTGCCAGCAGCTTGAGACTGGGGGCTTTTGATACGCAGTATTTT. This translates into CASSLRLGAFDTQYF.

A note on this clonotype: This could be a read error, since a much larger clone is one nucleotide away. CDR3 region: CSARSGTSWDEQYF. CDR3 DNA: TGCAGTGCTAGATCCGGGACTAGCTGGGACGAGCAGTACTTC. This chain joins TRBV20-1 and TRBJ2-7; 9 bases fit TRBD2. This CDR3 is built from 14 residues. Germline values: CDR1 DFQATT, CDR2 SNEGSKA (reference sequence). Unmatched junction bases numbered 7, after V lost 2 bases and J lost 5 bases.

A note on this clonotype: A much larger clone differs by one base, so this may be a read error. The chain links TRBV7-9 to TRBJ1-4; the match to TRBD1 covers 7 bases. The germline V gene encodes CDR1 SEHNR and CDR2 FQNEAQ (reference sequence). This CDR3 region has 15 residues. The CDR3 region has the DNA TGTGCCATCAGCTCACCGGGACAGAGTAATGAAAAACTGTTTTTT. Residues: CAISSPGQSNEKLFF. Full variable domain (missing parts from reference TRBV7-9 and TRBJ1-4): DTGVSQNPRHKITKRGQNVTFRCDPISEHNRLYWYRQTLGQGPEFLTYFQNEAQLEKSRLLSDRFSAERPKGSFSTLEIQRTEQGDSAMYLCAISSPGQSNEKLFFGSGTQLSVL.

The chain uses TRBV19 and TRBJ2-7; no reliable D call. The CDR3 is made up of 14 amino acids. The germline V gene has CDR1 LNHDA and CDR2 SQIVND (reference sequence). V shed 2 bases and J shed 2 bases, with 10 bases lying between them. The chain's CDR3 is CASSITGQAYEQYF. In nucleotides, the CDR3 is TGTGCCAGTAGTATAACCGGGCAGGCCTACGAGCAGTACTTC. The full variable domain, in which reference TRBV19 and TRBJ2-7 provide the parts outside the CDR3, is DGGITQSPKYLFRKEGQNVTLSCEQNLNHDAMYWYRQDPGQGLRLIYYSQIVNDFQKGDIAEGYSVSREKKESFPLTVTSAQKNPTAFYLCASSITGQAYEQYFGPGTRLTVT.

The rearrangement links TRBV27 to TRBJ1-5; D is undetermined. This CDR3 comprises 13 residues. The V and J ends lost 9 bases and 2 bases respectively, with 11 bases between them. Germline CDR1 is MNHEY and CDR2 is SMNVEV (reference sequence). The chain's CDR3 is CASKPFGNQPQHF. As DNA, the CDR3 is TGTGCCAGTAAACCCTTCGGCAATCAGCCCCAGCATTTT.

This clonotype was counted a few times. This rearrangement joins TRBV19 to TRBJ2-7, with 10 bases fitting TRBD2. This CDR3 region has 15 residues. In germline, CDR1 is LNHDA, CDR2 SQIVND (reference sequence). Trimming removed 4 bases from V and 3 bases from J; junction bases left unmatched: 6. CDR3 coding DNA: TGTGCCAGTAGTACGACTGGACTAGCGGACTACGAGCAGTACTTC. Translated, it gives CASSTTGLADYEQYF. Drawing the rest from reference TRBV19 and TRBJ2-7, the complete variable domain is DGGITQSPKYLFRKEGQNVTLSCEQNLNHDAMYWYRQDPGQGLRLIYYSQIVNDFQKGDIAEGYSVSREKKESFPLTVTSAQKNPTAFYLCASSTTGLADYEQYFGPGTRLTVT.

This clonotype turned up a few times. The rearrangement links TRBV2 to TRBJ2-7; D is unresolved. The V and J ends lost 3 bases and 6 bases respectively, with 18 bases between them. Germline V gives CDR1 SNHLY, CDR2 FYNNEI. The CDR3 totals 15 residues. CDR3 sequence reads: CASSDPGLGLSEQYF. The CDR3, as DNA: TGTGCCAGCAGTGATCCAGGCCTGGGGTTGTCCGAGCAGTACTTC.